This T cell receptor (beta chain) is drawn from a study of Tregs in tolerant kidney transplant recipients (dated by TCRdb to about 2019). With regard to the full study: Before combined kidney and bone marrow transplantation, this study identified donor-specific regulatory T cells using TCRbeta sequencing and then followed those same cells after transplant.

The transplants used related donors with nonmyeloablative bone marrow transplantation, and mixed chimerism in the human trials was transient. Unstimulated Tregs (CD4+CD25+CD127-), CD4+ non-Tregs (CD4+CD25-), CD4 and CD8 cells were FACS-sorted from thawed PBMCs. The patients were a handful of recipients of combined kidney and bone marrow transplants from the ITN036ST trial, and samples were available only for these trial subjects. Healthy control blood was processed to PBMCs with a Ficoll density gradient and then cryopreserved, whereas patient PBMCs were collected both before and after transplant. A note on this clone: Its antigen has not been determined. No much larger clone is present one base from it, and per-base qualities are unavailable.

Trimming at the junction amounts to 4 bases on V and 0 bases on J, and the germline ends lie 16 bases apart. The CDR3 numbers 16 residues from cysteine through phenylalanine. The read is trimmed to its CDR3 DNA, 48 bases read in frame from base 1. The germline V gene (reference sequence) sets CDR1 to SGHNT and CDR2 to YYREEE. For TCRbeta CDR3 sequencing, genomic DNA from the sorted cells was extracted using the QIAGEN DNeasy Blood and Tissue Kit. High-throughput TCRbeta CDR3 sequencing, which included PCR amplification with bias correction and internal controls, was done commercially through immunoSEQ. Per the original workflow: A unique productive TCRbeta sequence was defined by the CDR3 nucleotide sequence when primers matched, and otherwise by the CDR3 amino acid sequence together with the Vbeta and Jbeta genes. Sorting error was corrected by removing sequences shared between sorted populations at a frequency ratio of 2:1 or less, and the remaining shared sequences were assigned to the higher population. Donor-reactive sequences were defined as at least 5-fold expanded in CFSE-low cells versus unstimulated cells, with frequency of at least 0.01% in CFSE-low cells. Jensen-Shannon divergence, calculated on the top 100 TCRbeta sequences ranked by frequency, was used to quantify repertoire divergence. For samples with multiple sequencing runs, sorting error was corrected in each run separately before the runs were combined. The source is immuneACCESS, and TCRdb retained only in-frame sequences with V and J called. Part of the clones is not carried over; for the studies checked, unresolved V genes explain less than half of this, and the remainder is unexplained. V and J calls and clone size are copied from that table; D and trimming were computed from the DNA. Counted in this sample were fewer than 55,000 clones; over 85% of them appeared once. The top ten constitute around 16% of the sample.

On the study overall, not on this receptor specifically: Because the study included only a small number of patients, the results must be confirmed in larger populations and under other immunosuppression protocols. Expanding Tregs with activated donor B cells appeared to identify the most biologically relevant and donor-specific TCRbeta repertoire. In tolerant patients, the expansion of donor-specific Tregs was greater than global Treg expansion, suggesting that the expansion was antigen-driven rather than nonspecific. Biological reproducibility was not directly addressed, though technical replication error appeared minimal. For some patients, the PCR primers changed as time went on, which meant samples from those patients could not be compared with one another at the nucleotide level.

This sequence was found in a human patient who received a combined kidney and bone marrow transplant. A transplant means some T cells may be of graft donor rather than patient origin. Sequencing used CD8+ T cells from blood (PBMCs), obtained 12 months after the transplant. Recombination linked TRBV5-4 to TRBJ1-2; D gene: possibly TRBD1, on 6 matching bases. At the DNA level, the sequence is TGTGCCAGCAGCGGAGCCGGGACACAGGCTAACTATGGCTACACCTTC. Its translation reads: CASSGAGTQANYGYTF.